Reported below is one T cell receptor (beta chain). The CDR3 goes on 3 residues after the read ends, and that part is filled in from the germline J gene. MY09/MY11 PCR detected cervical HPV DNA; dot-blot assigned genotypes. This sample was included in a study of T cells in women clearing cervical HPV infection. Whole-study context: Case blood was drawn when the lesion was first found; control blood after infection became undetectable.

Using immunoSEQ multiplex PCR, the repertoire was profiled, and TCRdb retains in-frame clones only, with some absent. Here the sample table reports roughly 42,000 clones. There are 18 residues in the CDR3. V shed 5 bases, J shed 0 bases, and the junction held 6 bases outside the gene matches. The chain carries TRBV12-3 or TRBV12-4 and TRBJ2-3; TRBD2 agrees at 15 bases. This TCR derives from a woman between 18 and 70 years old with a cervical HPV16 infection that either progressed to CIN3+ or cleared (not recorded which). Sequenced sample: blood buffy coat. The CDR3 reads CASSPRTSGGGSTDTQYF. The DNA read from the CDR3 is TGTGCCAGCAGTCCAAGGACTAGCGGGGGGGGGAGCACAGATACG.